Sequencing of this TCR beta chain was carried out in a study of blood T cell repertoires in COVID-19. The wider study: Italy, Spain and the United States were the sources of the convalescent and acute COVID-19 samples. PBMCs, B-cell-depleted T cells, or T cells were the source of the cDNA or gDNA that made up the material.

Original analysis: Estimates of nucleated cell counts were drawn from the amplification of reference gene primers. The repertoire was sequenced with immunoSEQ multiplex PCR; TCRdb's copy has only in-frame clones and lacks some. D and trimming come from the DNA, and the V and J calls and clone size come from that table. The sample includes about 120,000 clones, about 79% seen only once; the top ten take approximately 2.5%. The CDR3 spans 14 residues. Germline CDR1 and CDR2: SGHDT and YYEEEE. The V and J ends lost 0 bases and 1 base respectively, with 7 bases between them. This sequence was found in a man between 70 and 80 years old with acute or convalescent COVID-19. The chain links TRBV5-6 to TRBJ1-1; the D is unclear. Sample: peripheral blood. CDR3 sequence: CASSLAQQNTEAFF. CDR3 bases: TGTGCCAGCAGCTTGGCACAGCAGAACACTGAAGCTTTCTTT.